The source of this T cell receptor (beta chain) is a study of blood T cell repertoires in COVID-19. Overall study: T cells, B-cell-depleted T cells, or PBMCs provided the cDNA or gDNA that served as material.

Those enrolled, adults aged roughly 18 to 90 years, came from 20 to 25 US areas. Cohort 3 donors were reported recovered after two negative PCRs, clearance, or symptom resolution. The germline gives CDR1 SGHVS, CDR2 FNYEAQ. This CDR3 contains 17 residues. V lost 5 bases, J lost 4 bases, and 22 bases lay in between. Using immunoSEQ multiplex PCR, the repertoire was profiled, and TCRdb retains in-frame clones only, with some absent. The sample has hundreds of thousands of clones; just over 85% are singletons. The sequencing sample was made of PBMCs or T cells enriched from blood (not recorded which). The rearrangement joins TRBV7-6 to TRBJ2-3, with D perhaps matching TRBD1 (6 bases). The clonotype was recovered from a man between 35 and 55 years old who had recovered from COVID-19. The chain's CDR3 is CASSRLEAGALPDTQYF. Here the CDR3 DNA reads TGTGCCAGCAGCCGGCTTGAGGCAGGGGCCCTCCCAGATACGCAGTATTTT.